These 28 T cell receptor beta chains were sequenced from one sample in a study of control samples from healthy donors and cancer patients. Only in-frame clones appear in the TCRdb table, and some are missing; sequencing was by immunoSEQ multiplex PCR. The profile shows about 120,000 clones, over 90% of them singletons. The specimen was blood. These receptors originate from a man aged 25 to 45 in good health.

The chain employs TRBV7-9 and TRBJ2-5; TRBD2 aligns across 8 bases. V lost 5 bases and J lost 1; bases outside the gene matches: 3. From germline, CDR1 is SEHNR and CDR2 FQNEAQ (reference sequence). The CDR3 sequence is 14 residues long. The CDR3 DNA sequence: TGTGCCAGCAGCCGAGCGGGGGTCCAAGAGACCCAGTACTTC. Translated, it gives CASSRAGVQETQYF.

This sequence joins TRBV9 and TRBJ1-1, with no clear D. Germline V gene data show CDR1 as SGDLS and CDR2 as YYNGEE. Trimming took off 1 base at V and 1 base at J, with 5 bases between the two ends. This CDR3 spans 13 amino acids. For the CDR3, the DNA is TGTGCCAGCAGCGTACTGGGGAACACTGAAGCTTTCTTT. The encoded protein is CASSVLGNTEAFF. Together with reference TRBV9 and TRBJ1-1, the CDR3 gives the full variable domain: DSGVTQTPKHLITATGQRVTLRCSPRSGDLSVYWYQQSLDQGLQFLIQYYNGEERAKGNILERFSAQQFPDLHSELNLSSLELGDSALYFCASSVLGNTEAFFGQGTRLTVV.

The gene calls are TRBV11-2 and TRBJ1-1; D unresolved. The V gene lost 5 bases and the J gene lost 0 bases, with 13 bases spanning the gap. CDR3 length: 15 residues. The germline CDR1 and CDR2 sequences are SGHAT and FQNNGV. DNA for the CDR3: TGTGCCAGCAGCCCTGAAGAGGTTATGAACACTGAAGCTTTCTTT. This sequence encodes CASSPEEVMNTEAFF.

V usage is TRBV5-5 and J usage is TRBJ1-2; 11 positions match TRBD1. This CDR3 has 15 amino acids. Losses at the gene ends were 3 bases for V and 4 bases for J; bases not matched to a gene: 5. Germline V gene lookup returns CDR1 SGHKS and CDR2 YYEKEE (reference sequence). The CDR3 DNA reads as TGTGCCAGCAGCTCGGACAGGGGGCTCTCCTATGGCTACACCTTC. Translation: CASSSDRGLSYGYTF.

This rearrangement joins TRBV6-5 to TRBJ1-1, with a possible D match to TRBD1 (5 bases). V shed 9 bases and J shed 5 bases, with 16 bases lying between them. The CDR3 has 13 residues. The germline CDR1 and CDR2 sequences are MNHEY and SVGAGI. CDR3 residues: CASWGGGLTEAFF. The CDR3 nucleotides read TGTGCCAGTTGGGGTGGGGGTCTGACTGAAGCTTTCTTT.

This chain connects TRBV6-6 to TRBJ1-4, with TRBD1 matching over 9 bases. Germline CDR1 MNHNY, CDR2 SVGAGI (reference sequence). The length of the CDR3 is 15 residues. Trimming took 5 bases from V and 2 from J; bases not matched to a gene: 3. CDR3 loop: CASSPDRGTNEKLFF. The CDR3 DNA is TGTGCCAGCAGTCCTGACAGGGGGACTAATGAAAAACTGTTTTTT.

The chain recombines TRBV19 with TRBJ1-2, with TRBD1 matching 10 bases. Germline trimming cut 10 bases from V and 4 bases from J; bases unmatched to any gene: 6. The CDR3 has 13 residues. CDR1 is LNHDA, CDR2 SQIVND, per germline (reference sequence). The CDR3 spells CATTTGGTYGYTF. The CDR3 bases are TGTGCCACCACGACAGGGGGCACCTATGGCTACACCTTC.

The chain carries TRBV5-1 and TRBJ2-2, with D possibly TRBD1 on 6 matching bases. This CDR3 has 16 amino acids. Germline-derived CDR1 and CDR2 are SGHRS and YFSETQ. Trimming removed 1 base from V and 7 bases from J, with 17 bases in between. The CDR3 region is CASSLRTVLGGGELFF. The CDR3, as DNA: TGCGCCAGCAGCTTGAGGACAGTCCTAGGCGGCGGGGAGCTGTTTTTT.

The chain employs TRBV24-1 and TRBJ1-4; D unresolved. CDR1 is KGHDR, CDR2 SFDVKD, per germline. CDR3 size: 14 residues. Trimming pared 9 bases from V and 4 bases from J, leaving 14 bases between. The CDR3 region is CATSENGNNEKLFF. For the CDR3, the DNA is TGTGCCACCTCCGAAAATGGTAATAATGAAAAACTGTTTTTT.

The chain is built from TRBV5-1 and TRBJ2-7; 7 nucleotides agree with TRBD1. CDR1 SGHRS and CDR2 YFSETQ come from the germline V gene. V was clipped by 4 bases and J by 0 bases; unmatched bases: 4. The CDR3 contains 14 residues. The CDR3 reads CASSPGDSSYEQYF. The CDR3 DNA reads TGCGCCAGCAGCCCTGGGGACAGCTCCTACGAGCAGTACTTC.

The V gene is TRBV7-9, the J gene TRBJ1-1, with D unresolved. The CDR3 sequence is 15 residues long. Trimming left V 4 bases short and J 3 bases short, with 15 bases between. CDR1 is SEHNR, CDR2 FQNEAQ, per germline (reference sequence). DNA of the CDR3: TGTGCCAGCAGCTCCGCCGGGAGCCGCCACACTGAAGCTTTCTTT. It is translated as CASSSAGSRHTEAFF.

The genes are TRBV2 and TRBJ1-5, with a weak D call TRBD1 (6 bases). Looked up from germline, CDR1 is SNHLY and CDR2 is FYNNEI. Trimming removed 3 bases at V and 3 bases at J, with 9 bases between. The CDR3 totals 14 residues. The CDR3: CASSENRANQPQHF. The CDR3 DNA is TGTGCCAGCAGTGAGAACAGGGCCAATCAGCCCCAGCATTTT.

Comment on this clone: Sequence at one end of the junction differs from germline and may be a read error. The chain recombines TRBV6-6 with TRBJ1-1; D remains unclear. The CDR3 is 12 amino acids. Germline CDR1 reads MNHNY; CDR2 reads SVGAGI (reference sequence). CDR3 amino acids: CASSYTDGLSVF. As DNA, the CDR3 is TGTGCCAGCAGTTACACGGACGGTTTAAGTGTCTTT.

V and J are TRBV19 and TRBJ1-2; D perhaps matches TRBD1 (6 bases). The length of the CDR3 is 16 residues. Germline assignment: CDR1 LNHDA and CDR2 SQIVND (reference sequence). V shed 7 bases and J shed 5 bases, with 23 bases lying between them. CDR3 in amino acids: CASTPTGAEGLYGYTF. The CDR3, as DNA: TGTGCCAGTACCCCGACAGGCGCCGAGGGGCTATATGGCTACACCTTC.

The chain couples TRBV2 to TRBJ1-2; 9 nucleotides match TRBD1. The germline V gene has CDR1 SNHLY and CDR2 FYNNEI. The ends lost 5 bases at V and 5 bases at J; junction bases unmatched: 12. The CDR3 is 16 amino acids. In DNA, the CDR3 is TGTGCCAGCAGTACGGACAGGGGAACGACTCAGTATGGCTACACCTTC. Protein product: CASSTDRGTTQYGYTF.

CDR3: CASTIQQGYGYTF. CDR3 sequence (DNA): TGTGCCAGCACTATACAGCAGGGCTATGGCTACACCTTC. The V call is TRBV2, the J call TRBJ1-2, with TRBD1 as a possible D gene (5 bases). The CDR3 contains 13 residues. CDR1 and CDR2 (germline): SNHLY, FYNNEI. Trimming pared 7 bases from V and 4 bases from J, leaving 13 bases between. Supplemented by reference TRBV2 and TRBJ1-2, the full variable domain reads EPEVTQTPSHQVTQMGQEVILRCVPISNHLYFYWYRQILGQKVEFLVSFYNNEISEKSEIFDDQFSVERPDGSNFTLKIRSTKLEDSAMYFCASTIQQGYGYTFGSGTRLTVV.

The rearrangement links TRBV5-1 to TRBJ1-4; D is unclear. This CDR3 spans 15 amino acids. The V gene lost 4 bases and the J gene lost 0 bases, with 10 bases spanning the gap. Germline assignment: CDR1 SGHRS and CDR2 YFSETQ. CDR3 in amino acids: CASSAGGATNEKLFF. The CDR3 bases are TGCGCCAGCAGCGCAGGAGGAGCAACTAATGAAAAACTGTTTTTT.

This chain connects TRBV6-5 to TRBJ2-2; 7 nucleotides agree with TRBD2. V dropped 0 bases and J dropped 1; count of bases not matched to a gene: 2. This CDR3 has 16 residues. Per germline, CDR1 MNHEY and CDR2 SVGAGI. The CDR3 nucleotides read TGTGCCAGCAGTTACTCCGGGGGGAGGAACACCGGGGAGCTGTTTTTT. Residues: CASSYSGGRNTGELFF.

The chain joins TRBV5-1 to TRBJ1-1; weak D call: TRBD1 (5 bases). The CDR3 is 14 residues long. Germline CDR1 is SGHRS and CDR2 is YFSETQ. The V gene lost 7 bases and the J gene lost 1 base, with 14 bases spanning the gap. Here the CDR3 reads CASSPQGGNTEAFF. DNA of the CDR3: TGCGCCAGCTCCCCCCAGGGCGGGAACACTGAAGCTTTCTTT.

To note about this clone: Other DNA sequences within the sample encode an identical CDR3. The V call is TRBV28, the J call TRBJ2-7, with D tentatively TRBD1 (6 bases). The germline V gene has CDR1 MDHEN and CDR2 SYDVKM. The CDR3 is made up of 13 amino acids. The ends were cut back, 3 bases at V and 4 bases at J, with 10 bases in the middle. CDR3 in amino acids: CASSLPQGYEQYF. For the CDR3, the DNA is TGTGCCAGCAGTTTGCCCCAGGGGTACGAGCAGTACTTC.

The chain carries TRBV6-5 and TRBJ1-2, with 9 nucleotides matching TRBD1. Germline lookup yields CDR1 MNHEY and CDR2 SVGAGI. The CDR3 consists of 15 residues. Germline trimming cut 0 bases from V and 3 bases from J; bases unmatched to any gene: 2. CDR3 coding DNA: TGTGCCAGCAGTTACTCACAGGGGGCTTACTATGGCTACACCTTC. The encoded protein is CASSYSQGAYYGYTF.

This sequence joins TRBV6-5 and TRBJ2-7, with 9 bases aligning to TRBD1. Unmatched junction bases numbered 9, after V lost 5 bases and J lost 7 bases. This CDR3 region has 14 residues. Germline V lookup: CDR1 MNHEY, CDR2 SVGAGI. Here the CDR3 reads CASSLETGGWEQYV. CDR3 DNA: TGTGCCAGCAGTCTGGAGACAGGGGGATGGGAGCAGTACGTC.

The chain employs TRBV24-1 and TRBJ2-7; possibly TRBD1 or TRBD2 for D (5 bases each). CDR3 size: 15 residues. Trimming pared 1 base from V and 7 bases from J, leaving 16 bases between. CDR1 is KGHDR, CDR2 SFDVKD, per germline. The CDR3 reads CATSDFRDPSEEQYF. The CDR3 DNA is TGTGCCACCAGTGATTTCCGGGACCCCTCGGAGGAGCAGTACTTC.

V usage is TRBV7-9 and J usage is TRBJ2-7, with D maybe TRBD1 (5 bases). Germline V lookup: CDR1 SEHNR, CDR2 FQNEAQ (reference sequence). Trimming removed 1 base at V and 3 bases at J, with 25 bases between. The CDR3 consists of 19 residues. The CDR3 nucleotides read TGTGCCAGCAGCTTAGATTCGTGGGGCGCCCCCCTGGAAAGCTACGAGCAGTACTTC. This translates into CASSLDSWGAPLESYEQYF.

This sequence joins TRBV5-4 and TRBJ2-7; 7 bases agree with TRBD2. This CDR3 spans 18 amino acids. Germline V gene lookup returns CDR1 SGHNT and CDR2 YYREEE (reference sequence). V gave up 0 bases and J gave up 1 base; unmatched junction bases: 13. The chain's CDR3 is CASSLGVGRGFFSYEQYV. As DNA, the CDR3 is TGTGCCAGCAGCTTGGGGGTAGGGCGGGGGTTCTTTTCCTACGAGCAGTACGTC.

The V gene is TRBV20-1, the J gene TRBJ2-2; weak D call: TRBD1 (5 bases). The CDR3 extends over 13 amino acids. V gave up 3 bases and J gave up 4 bases, with 9 bases separating them. CDR1 is DFQATT, CDR2 SNEGSKA, per germline (reference sequence). The CDR3 spells CSASGASTGELFF. The CDR3 nucleotides read TGCAGTGCTAGTGGGGCTAGCACCGGGGAGCTGTTTTTT.

J is TRBJ1-1 and V is TRBV6-4; TRBD1 agrees at 9 bases. The CDR3 length is 14 residues. V shed 6 bases and J 5 bases; nucleotides not matched to a gene: 7. Germline values: CDR1 MRHNA, CDR2 SNTAGT. In DNA form, the CDR3 reads TGTGCCAGCAGCCCGACAGGGGGTGGAACTGAAGCTTTCTTT. Amino acid sequence: CASSPTGGGTEAFF.

The chain combines TRBV28 with TRBJ2-4, with D unresolved. The CDR3 is 16 amino acids. The V end was cut by 7 bases, the J end by 1 base, with 17 bases between. Germline loops: CDR1 MDHEN, CDR2 SYDVKM. CDR3 coding DNA: TGTGCCAGCAAAGCCCGGACCCGGTTGGCCAAAAACATTCAGTACTTC. Translating gives CASKARTRLAKNIQYF.